The present TCR beta chain was sequenced within a study of vaccination and CD4 T cells after COVID-19. CD4+ T cells that had been cultured provided DNA sequenced with the Oncomine TCR Beta short-read assay. TCRdb processed the PCR reads anew with MiXCR; each CDR3 protein has one entry. Among over 20,000 distinct CDR3 sequences listed, approximately 48% were seen once. A remark on this clonotype: Its antigen is not known.

The treatment denotes: roughly 10-day PBMC culture with coronavirus spike peptide pools or control peptides (ViraFEST assay). This TCR was recovered from a human donor who had recovered from COVID-19. The specimen was CD4+ T cells from blood, cultured in vitro.

The CDR3 coding sequence is TGTGCCAGCAGCCGCACAGGGCCCTACGAGCAGTACTTC. Translation gives CASSRTGPYEQYF. The chain couples TRBV7-2 to TRBJ2-7; D is possibly TRBD1 (6 bases). V dropped 5 bases and J dropped 2 bases, with 10 bases sitting between them. Germline-derived CDR1 and CDR2 are SGHTA and FQGNSA. This CDR3 is 13 amino acids long.